These 18 T cell receptor beta chains were all obtained from the same sample, sequenced in a study of T cells in Graves' hyperthyroidism and ophthalmopathy. Amplification yielded TCR beta CDR3 regions, with RNA transcripts as the source. The HTBI primer set drove a first-round RT-PCR of the TCR CDR3. TCRdb itself ran the multiplex PCR reads through MiXCR, one entry per CDR3 protein. The sample carries about half a million distinct CDR3 sequences, roughly 15% recorded once. Sample: blood. The receptors shown here come from a woman in her 30s with Graves' ophthalmopathy.

The sample holds many counts of this clonotype. The gene calls are TRBV3-1 and TRBJ2-5; no definite D call. Germline CDR1 LGHDT, CDR2 YNNKEL (reference sequence). V lost 1 base and J lost 1, with 10 bases in between. CDR3 length: 15 amino acids. CDR3 DNA: TGTGCCAGCAGCCAAGGTCCAGGCCCCCAAGAGACCCAGTACTTC. It translates to CASSQGPGPQETQYF.

Only one count was recorded for this clonotype. The J gene is TRBJ2-7, the V gene TRBV7-2, with 8 bases aligning to TRBD2. Germline values: CDR1 SGHTA, CDR2 FQGNSA. The CDR3 is made up of 17 amino acids. V trimming: 5 bases; J trimming: 4 bases; junction bases outside the gene matches: 16. The DNA for the CDR3 is TGTGCCAGCAGCCCGGGGATTAGCGGGACGAATAGGTACGAGCAGTACTTC. Translation gives CASSPGISGTNRYEQYF.

The gene calls are TRBV18 and TRBJ1-4; D is uncertain. Germline-derived CDR1 and CDR2 are KGHSH and LQKENI. V dropped 3 bases and J dropped 0 bases, with 17 bases sitting between them. This CDR3 spans 18 amino acids. CDR3 amino acids: CASSPDQPSRATNEKLFF. DNA of the CDR3: TGTGCCAGCTCACCCGACCAACCCTCCCGCGCAACTAATGAAAAACTGTTTTTT.

This clonotype is a singleton in its sample. The chain combines TRBV5-6 with TRBJ2-1; D might be TRBD2 (5 bases). The V end was cut by 2 bases, the J end by 8 bases, with 17 bases between. The germline gives CDR1 SGHDT, CDR2 YYEEEE. The CDR3 sequence is 15 residues long. In DNA, the CDR3 is TGTGCCAGCAGCTTAACTAGTGTCATAATCCATGAGCAGTTCTTC. Translated: CASSLTSVIIHEQFF.

The V and J genes are TRBV5-6 and TRBJ2-7; D is undetermined. V was cut by 1 base and J by 2 bases, with 7 bases left in between. Germline CDR1 and CDR2: SGHDT and YYEEEE. CDR3 length: 13 amino acids. The CDR3 region is CASSLYNAYEQYF. CDR3 coding DNA: TGTGCCAGCAGCTTGTACAACGCCTACGAGCAGTACTTC.

The V gene is TRBV15, the J gene TRBJ1-5, with D uncertain. CDR1 and CDR2 (germline): LNHNV, YYDKDF (reference sequence). With 0 bases removed from V and 6 bases from J, the gap between germline ends came to 12 bases. CDR3 length equals 15 residues. The CDR3 spells CATSRDRLTGQPQHF. For the CDR3, the DNA is TGTGCCACCAGCAGAGATCGGCTTACGGGTCAGCCCCAGCATTTT.

At least ten counts were recorded for this clonotype. This chain links TRBV28 with TRBJ2-5; the D is unclear. CDR1 MDHEN and CDR2 SYDVKM come from the germline V gene. There are 14 residues in the CDR3. V was pared by 3 bases and J by 3 bases, with 11 bases between. The CDR3 sequence: CASSLPGSKETQYF. DNA of the CDR3: TGTGCCAGCAGTTTGCCAGGTTCCAAAGAGACCCAGTACTTC.

This clonotype has a count of ten or more. This chain links TRBV2 with TRBJ2-1; 7 bases are shared with TRBD1. V was pared by 4 bases and J by 8 bases, with 8 bases of the junction left unmatched. Germline V gene sequence: CDR1 SNHLY, CDR2 FYNNEI. This CDR3 contains 14 residues. The CDR3 sequence is CASSGGQHRDEQFF. CDR3 in DNA: TGTGCCAGCAGTGGGGGACAGCACAGGGATGAGCAGTTCTTC.

This clonotype was observed at least ten times. This chain links TRBV7-6 with TRBJ1-1; D gene unclear. The CDR3 spans 13 residues. Germline V CDR1 and CDR2: SGHVS, FNYEAQ. The germline V and J ends were trimmed by 5 bases and 3 bases, with 10 bases remaining between them. The CDR3 here is CASSPADYTEAFF. For the CDR3, the DNA is TGTGCCAGCAGCCCAGCCGACTACACTGAAGCTTTCTTT.

This rearrangement joins TRBV2 to TRBJ2-5; TRBD2 might be the D (7 bases). This CDR3 has 14 amino acids. Trimming took 6 bases from V and 3 from J, leaving 14 bases between them. The germline gives CDR1 SNHLY, CDR2 FYNNEI. The CDR3 DNA reads as TGTGCCAGCAGAAGGACAGCGGGGAAAGAGACCCAGTACTTC. Protein sequence: CASRRTAGKETQYF.

This clonotype has at least ten counts. The rearrangement uses TRBV20-1 and TRBJ1-4; 9 bases agree with TRBD1. The CDR3 is 18 amino acids. V lost 6 bases, J lost 6 bases, and 20 bases stayed unmatched. The germline gives CDR1 DFQATT, CDR2 SNEGSKA (reference sequence). CDR3 DNA: TGCAGTGCCCCGACCCGGTCCCCGGGACAGGGTCAGCATGAAAAACTGTTTTTT. This encodes CSAPTRSPGQGQHEKLFF.

This clonotype was detected a few times. J is TRBJ2-3 and V is TRBV30; 10 bases align to TRBD2. This CDR3 is built from 16 residues. The germline V gene encodes CDR1 GTSNPN and CDR2 SVGIG (reference sequence). The ends lost 4 bases at V and 5 bases at J; junction bases unmatched: 12. CDR3 protein: CAWTSGAGGPGDTQYF. The CDR3 nucleotides read TGTGCCTGGACCTCGGGAGCGGGAGGGCCCGGAGATACGCAGTATTTT.

This clonotype was detected many times. The gene calls are TRBV3-1 and TRBJ1-5, with a tentative D call TRBD1 (6 bases). V lost 6 bases and J 4 bases, leaving 16 bases between the germline ends. The CDR3 sequence is 15 residues long. Looked up from germline, CDR1 is LGHDT and CDR2 is YNNKEL (reference sequence). Written as DNA, the CDR3 is TGTGCCAGCAGTCCCGGGACACGAATTAATCAGCCCCAGCATTTT. This gives the protein CASSPGTRINQPQHF. Complete variable domain (other parts from reference TRBV3-1 and TRBJ1-5): DTAVSQTPKYLVTQMGNDKSIKCEQNLGHDTMYWYKQDSKKFLKIMFSYNNKELIINETVPNRFSPKSPDKAHLNLHINSLELGDSAVYFCASSPGTRINQPQHFGDGTRLSIL.

This clonotype turned up a few times. The V and J genes are TRBV3-1 and TRBJ2-1; 7 nucleotides agree with TRBD1. The germline gives CDR1 LGHDT, CDR2 YNNKEL (reference sequence). J lost 10 bases, V lost 5 bases, and 11 bases had no gene match. The CDR3 runs to 14 residues. CDR3 amino acids: CASSLALGGGEQFF. The CDR3 DNA reads TGTGCCAGCAGCTTGGCCCTAGGGGGCGGGGAGCAGTTCTTC.

This clonotype was detected ten times or more. The chain combines TRBV20-1 with TRBJ2-1, with 14 bases lining up with TRBD2. The CDR3 runs to 14 residues. Germline CDR1 is DFQATT and CDR2 is SNEGSKA (reference sequence). V shed 4 bases, J shed 14 bases, and the junction held 10 bases outside the gene matches. The CDR3 nucleotides are TGCAGTGCTATCACTTCCGGGACTAGCGGGAGTAAGTTCTTC. Protein: CSAITSGTSGSKFF.

This clonotype was observed a handful of times. This chain uses TRBV28 with TRBJ2-7, with 9 bases lining up with TRBD1. Losses at the gene ends were 4 bases for V and 6 bases for J; bases not matched to a gene: 7. This CDR3 region has 14 residues. Germline V gives CDR1 MDHEN, CDR2 SYDVKM. CDR3 in DNA: TGTGCCAGCAGTTCCGTGGACAGGGGAGGCGAGCAGTACTTC. Translated, it gives CASSSVDRGGEQYF.

Ten or more counts support this clonotype. This chain connects TRBV2 to TRBJ2-7; possibly TRBD2 for D (6 bases). This CDR3 is 14 amino acids long. Trimming took 6 bases from V and 4 from J, leaving 16 bases between them. CDR1 SNHLY and CDR2 FYNNEI come from the germline V gene. DNA for the CDR3: TGTGCCAGCAGGTCCAGGACTACCTCTTACGAGCAGTACTTC. Amino acid sequence: CASRSRTTSYEQYF.

This clonotype was seen many times. V gene TRBV30 combines with J gene TRBJ2-7; 8 nucleotides match TRBD2. The trim removed 2 bases at V and 6 bases at J, leaving 9 bases unmatched. This CDR3 has 14 residues. The V gene's germline CDR1 is GTSNPN and CDR2 SVGIG (reference sequence). CDR3 in amino acids: CAWSTRGGISEQYF. In DNA form, the CDR3 reads TGTGCCTGGAGTACCCGGGGGGGGATCTCCGAGCAGTACTTC. Complete variable domain (other parts from reference TRBV30 and TRBJ2-7): SQTIHQWPATLVQPVGSPLSLECTVEGTSNPNLYWYRQAAGRGLQLLFYSVGIGQISSEVPQNLSASRPQDRQFILSSKKLLLSDSGFYLCAWSTRGGISEQYFGPGTRLTVT.